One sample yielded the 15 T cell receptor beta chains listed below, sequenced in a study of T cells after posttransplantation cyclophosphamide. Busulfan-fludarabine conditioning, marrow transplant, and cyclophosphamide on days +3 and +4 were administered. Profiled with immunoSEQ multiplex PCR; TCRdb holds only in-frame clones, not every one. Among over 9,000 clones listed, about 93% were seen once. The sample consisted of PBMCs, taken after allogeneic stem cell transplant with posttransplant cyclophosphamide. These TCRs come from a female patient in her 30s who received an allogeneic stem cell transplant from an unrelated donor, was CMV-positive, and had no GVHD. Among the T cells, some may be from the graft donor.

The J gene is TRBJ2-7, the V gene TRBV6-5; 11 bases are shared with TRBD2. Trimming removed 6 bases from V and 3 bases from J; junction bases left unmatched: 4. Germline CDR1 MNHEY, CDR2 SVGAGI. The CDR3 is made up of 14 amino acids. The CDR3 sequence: CASSIAGGGYEQYF. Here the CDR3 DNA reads TGTGCCAGCAGCATAGCGGGAGGGGGCTACGAGCAGTACTTC.

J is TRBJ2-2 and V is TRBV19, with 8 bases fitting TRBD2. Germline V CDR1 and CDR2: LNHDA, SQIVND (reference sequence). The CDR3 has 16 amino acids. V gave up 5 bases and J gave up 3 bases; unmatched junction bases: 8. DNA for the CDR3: TGTGCCAGTAGTCAACATAGCGGGACTGACACCGGGGAGCTGTTTTTT. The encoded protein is CASSQHSGTDTGELFF.

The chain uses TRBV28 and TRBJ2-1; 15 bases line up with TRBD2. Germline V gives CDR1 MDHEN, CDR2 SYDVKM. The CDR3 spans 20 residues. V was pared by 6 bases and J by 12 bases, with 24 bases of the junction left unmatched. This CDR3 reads CASSYTSPGTSGRLRVWQFF. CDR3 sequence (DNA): TGTGCCAGCAGCTACACATCTCCCGGGACTAGCGGGAGGTTAAGGGTTTGGCAGTTCTTC.

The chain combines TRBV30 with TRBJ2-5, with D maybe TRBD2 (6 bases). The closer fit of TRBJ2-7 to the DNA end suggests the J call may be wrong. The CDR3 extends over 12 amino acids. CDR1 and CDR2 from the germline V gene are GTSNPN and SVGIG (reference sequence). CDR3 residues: CASLASSYEQYF. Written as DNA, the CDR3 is TGTGCCTCCCTAGCGAGCTCCTACGAGCAGTACTTC.

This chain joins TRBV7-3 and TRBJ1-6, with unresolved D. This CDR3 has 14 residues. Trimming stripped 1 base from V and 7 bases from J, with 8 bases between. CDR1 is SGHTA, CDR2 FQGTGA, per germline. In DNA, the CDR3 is TGTGCCAGCAGCTTAAATCCGGGAAATTCACCCCTCCACTTT. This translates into CASSLNPGNSPLHF.

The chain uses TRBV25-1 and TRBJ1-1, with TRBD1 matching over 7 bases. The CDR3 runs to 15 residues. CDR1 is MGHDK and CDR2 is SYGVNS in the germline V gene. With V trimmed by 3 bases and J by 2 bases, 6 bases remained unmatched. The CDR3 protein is CASSETGKGNTEAFF. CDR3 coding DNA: TGTGCCAGCAGTGAGACAGGGAAGGGAAACACTGAAGCTTTCTTT. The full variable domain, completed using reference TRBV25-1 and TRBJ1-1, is EADIYQTPRYLVIGTGKKITLECSQTMGHDKMYWYQQDPGMELHLIHYSYGVNSTEKGDLSSESTVSRIRTEHFPLTLESARPSHTSQYLCASSETGKGNTEAFFGQGTRLTVV.

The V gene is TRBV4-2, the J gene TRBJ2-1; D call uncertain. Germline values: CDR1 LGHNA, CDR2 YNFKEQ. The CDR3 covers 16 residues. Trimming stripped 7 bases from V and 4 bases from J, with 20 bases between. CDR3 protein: CASTPSPLALYNEQFF. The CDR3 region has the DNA TGTGCCAGCACTCCAAGTCCCTTAGCCCTATACAATGAGCAGTTCTTC.

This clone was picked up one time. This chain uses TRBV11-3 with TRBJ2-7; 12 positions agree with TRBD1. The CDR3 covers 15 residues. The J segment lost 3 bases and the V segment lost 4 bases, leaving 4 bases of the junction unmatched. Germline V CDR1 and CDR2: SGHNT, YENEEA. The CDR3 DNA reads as TGTGCCAGCAGCTGGGGACAGGGGGCGTTCTACGAGCAGTACTTC. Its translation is CASSWGQGAFYEQYF.

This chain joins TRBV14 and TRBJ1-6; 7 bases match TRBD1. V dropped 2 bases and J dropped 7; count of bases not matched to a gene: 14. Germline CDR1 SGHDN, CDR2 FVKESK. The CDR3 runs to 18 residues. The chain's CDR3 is CASSQNPRRQGGNSPLHF. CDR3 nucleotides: TGTGCCAGCAGCCAAAACCCCCGGAGGCAGGGGGGAAATTCACCCCTCCACTTT.

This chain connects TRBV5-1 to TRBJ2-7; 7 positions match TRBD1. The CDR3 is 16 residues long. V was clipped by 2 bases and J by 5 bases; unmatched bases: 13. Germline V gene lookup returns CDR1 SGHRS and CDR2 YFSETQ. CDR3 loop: CASSLTWDRRDHEQYF. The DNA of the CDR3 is TGCGCCAGCAGCTTAACGTGGGACAGACGGGATCACGAGCAGTACTTC.

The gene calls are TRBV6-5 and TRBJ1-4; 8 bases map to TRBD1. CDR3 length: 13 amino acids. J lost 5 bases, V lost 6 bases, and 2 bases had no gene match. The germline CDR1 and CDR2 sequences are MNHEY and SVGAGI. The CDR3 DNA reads TGTGCCAGCAGCAGGGGGCCGAATGAAAAACTGTTTTTT. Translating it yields CASSRGPNEKLFF.

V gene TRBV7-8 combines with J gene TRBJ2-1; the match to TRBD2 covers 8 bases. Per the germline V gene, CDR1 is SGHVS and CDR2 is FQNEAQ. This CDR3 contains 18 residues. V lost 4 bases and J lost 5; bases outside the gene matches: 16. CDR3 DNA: TGTGCCAGCAGCTCCTCCCCTCTTCCGGGACTAGGGAACAATGAGCAGTTCTTC. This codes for CASSSSPLPGLGNNEQFF. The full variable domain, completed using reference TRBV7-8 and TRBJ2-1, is GAGVSQSPRYKVAKRGQDVALRCDPISGHVSLFWYQQALGQGPEFLTYFQNEAQLDKSGLPSDRFFAERPEGSVSTLKIQRTQQEDSAVYLCASSSSPLPGLGNNEQFFGPGTRLTVL.

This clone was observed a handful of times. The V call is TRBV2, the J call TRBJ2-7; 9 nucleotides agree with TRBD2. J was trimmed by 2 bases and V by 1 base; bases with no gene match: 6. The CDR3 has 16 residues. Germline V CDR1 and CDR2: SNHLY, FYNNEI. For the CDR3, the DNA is TGTGCCAGCAGTGAAGGGTACCTAGCGGGGACCTACGAGCAGTACTTC. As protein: CASSEGYLAGTYEQYF. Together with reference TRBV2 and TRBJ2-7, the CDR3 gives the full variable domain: EPEVTQTPSHQVTQMGQEVILRCVPISNHLYFYWYRQILGQKVEFLVSFYNNEISEKSEIFDDQFSVERPDGSNFTLKIRSTKLEDSAMYFCASSEGYLAGTYEQYFGPGTRLTVT.

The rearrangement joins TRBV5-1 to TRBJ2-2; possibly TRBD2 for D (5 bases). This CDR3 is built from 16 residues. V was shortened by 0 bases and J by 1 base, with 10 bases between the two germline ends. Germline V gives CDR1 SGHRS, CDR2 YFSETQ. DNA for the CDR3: TGCGCCAGCAGCTTGGGACTACTTCTGAACACCGGGGAGCTGTTTTTT. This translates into CASSLGLLLNTGELFF.

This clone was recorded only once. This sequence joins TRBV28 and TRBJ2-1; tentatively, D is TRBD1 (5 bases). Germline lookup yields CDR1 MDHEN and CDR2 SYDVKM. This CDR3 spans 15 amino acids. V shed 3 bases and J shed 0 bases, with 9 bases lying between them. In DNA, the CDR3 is TGTGCCAGCAGTTTTCCAGGGTACTCCTACAATGAGCAGTTCTTC. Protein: CASSFPGYSYNEQFF.